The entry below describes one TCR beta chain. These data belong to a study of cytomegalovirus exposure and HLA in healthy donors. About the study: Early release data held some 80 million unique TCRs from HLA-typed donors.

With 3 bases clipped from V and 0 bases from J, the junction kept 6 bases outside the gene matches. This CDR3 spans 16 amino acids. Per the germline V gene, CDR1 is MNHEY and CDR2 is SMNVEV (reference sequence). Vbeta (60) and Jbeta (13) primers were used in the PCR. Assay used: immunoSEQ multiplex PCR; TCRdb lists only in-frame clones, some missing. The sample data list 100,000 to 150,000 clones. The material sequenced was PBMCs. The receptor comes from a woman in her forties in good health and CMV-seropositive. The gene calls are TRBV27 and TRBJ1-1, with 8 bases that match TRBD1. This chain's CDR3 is CASSLTGVKMNTEAFF. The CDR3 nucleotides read TGTGCCAGCAGTTTGACAGGGGTCAAAATGAACACTGAAGCTTTCTTT.